A selection of T cell receptor beta chains follows, all from one sample in a study of shared clonotypes between healthy human individuals. Generated by immunoSEQ multiplex PCR, the TCRdb table keeps only in-frame clones and is missing some. This sample has approximately 620,000 clones, with roughly 97% found just once. The sample consisted of naive CD4+ T cells sorted from blood. These receptors originate from a young woman in good health. CDR3s include the opening cysteine and the closing phenylalanine or tryptophan.

v_call: TRBV6-1
cdr3_aa: CASIFDRQIYEQYF

v_call: TRBV2
cdr3_aa: CASSQRLDPGQGSVQYF

v_call: TRBV10-3
cdr3_aa: CAISGSDRKNGNEQFF

v_call: TRBV10-3
cdr3_aa: CAISELGREAFF

v_call: TRBV2
cdr3_aa: CASSEAGLGGDTQYF

v_call: TRBV7-9
cdr3_aa: CASSPVHSSASYNEQFF

v_call: TRBV6-6
cdr3_aa: CAAKEHPSSYNSPLHF

v_call: TRBV6-1
cdr3_aa: CASSDARLLAKNIQYF

v_call: TRBV27
cdr3_aa: CASGTSGGTYEQYF

v_call: TRBV7-8
cdr3_aa: CASSMGHAGNTGELFF

v_call: TRBV6-1
cdr3_aa: CASSVRAGAETQYF

v_call: TRBV6-5
cdr3_aa: CASSYSTQGANYGYTF

v_call: TRBV28
cdr3_aa: CASSTASGRVGEQFF

v_call: TRBV11-2
cdr3_aa: CASSLDRETQYF

v_call: TRBV11-2
cdr3_aa: CASSLPGEEKLFF

v_call: TRBV4-1
cdr3_aa: CASSQEGGGKTQYF

v_call: TRBV10-1
cdr3_aa: CASSERVYGTGELFF

v_call: TRBV5-1
cdr3_aa: CASRPDLGGGETQYF

v_call: TRBV7-3
cdr3_aa: CASSAQGLGGGEQFF

v_call: TRBV18
cdr3_aa: CASSPLSGSLDEQYF

v_call: TRBV5-5
cdr3_aa: CASSLLLENTEAFF

v_call: TRBV19
cdr3_aa: CASSKGAVEYF

v_call: TRBV28
cdr3_aa: CASSSQGYNEKLFF

v_call: TRBV2
cdr3_aa: CASRGTRTNTGELFF

v_call: TRBV28
cdr3_aa: CASSFGLGVGYTF

v_call: TRBV7-2
cdr3_aa: CASSLDWASPLHF

v_call: TRBV5-4
cdr3_aa: CASRRAGHPNTGELFF

v_call: TRBV6-5
cdr3_aa: CASSVDRTEIPRYF

v_call: TRBV7-9
cdr3_aa: CASSYPPFAYVGEVYF

v_call: TRBV19
cdr3_aa: CASSLSGQAQPQHF

v_call: TRBV19
cdr3_aa: CASTPRTGSTGELFF

v_call: TRBV27
cdr3_aa: CASSADRYSNQPQHF

v_call: TRBV19
cdr3_aa: CASSIRREQFF

v_call: TRBV6-5
cdr3_aa: CATKRNRAGNEQFF

v_call: TRBV7-2
cdr3_aa: CASSLARSRYEQYF

v_call: TRBV28
cdr3_aa: CASSSGGLTSYNEQFF

v_call: TRBV27
cdr3_aa: CASSSGQLYEQYF

v_call: TRBV7-9
cdr3_aa: CASSTRQGAETQYF

v_call: TRBV5-5
cdr3_aa: CASSLARDGSYEQYF

v_call: TRBV5-1
cdr3_aa: CASSFPAGGSGSLPETQYF

v_call: TRBV7-2
cdr3_aa: CASRVGKGNTIYF